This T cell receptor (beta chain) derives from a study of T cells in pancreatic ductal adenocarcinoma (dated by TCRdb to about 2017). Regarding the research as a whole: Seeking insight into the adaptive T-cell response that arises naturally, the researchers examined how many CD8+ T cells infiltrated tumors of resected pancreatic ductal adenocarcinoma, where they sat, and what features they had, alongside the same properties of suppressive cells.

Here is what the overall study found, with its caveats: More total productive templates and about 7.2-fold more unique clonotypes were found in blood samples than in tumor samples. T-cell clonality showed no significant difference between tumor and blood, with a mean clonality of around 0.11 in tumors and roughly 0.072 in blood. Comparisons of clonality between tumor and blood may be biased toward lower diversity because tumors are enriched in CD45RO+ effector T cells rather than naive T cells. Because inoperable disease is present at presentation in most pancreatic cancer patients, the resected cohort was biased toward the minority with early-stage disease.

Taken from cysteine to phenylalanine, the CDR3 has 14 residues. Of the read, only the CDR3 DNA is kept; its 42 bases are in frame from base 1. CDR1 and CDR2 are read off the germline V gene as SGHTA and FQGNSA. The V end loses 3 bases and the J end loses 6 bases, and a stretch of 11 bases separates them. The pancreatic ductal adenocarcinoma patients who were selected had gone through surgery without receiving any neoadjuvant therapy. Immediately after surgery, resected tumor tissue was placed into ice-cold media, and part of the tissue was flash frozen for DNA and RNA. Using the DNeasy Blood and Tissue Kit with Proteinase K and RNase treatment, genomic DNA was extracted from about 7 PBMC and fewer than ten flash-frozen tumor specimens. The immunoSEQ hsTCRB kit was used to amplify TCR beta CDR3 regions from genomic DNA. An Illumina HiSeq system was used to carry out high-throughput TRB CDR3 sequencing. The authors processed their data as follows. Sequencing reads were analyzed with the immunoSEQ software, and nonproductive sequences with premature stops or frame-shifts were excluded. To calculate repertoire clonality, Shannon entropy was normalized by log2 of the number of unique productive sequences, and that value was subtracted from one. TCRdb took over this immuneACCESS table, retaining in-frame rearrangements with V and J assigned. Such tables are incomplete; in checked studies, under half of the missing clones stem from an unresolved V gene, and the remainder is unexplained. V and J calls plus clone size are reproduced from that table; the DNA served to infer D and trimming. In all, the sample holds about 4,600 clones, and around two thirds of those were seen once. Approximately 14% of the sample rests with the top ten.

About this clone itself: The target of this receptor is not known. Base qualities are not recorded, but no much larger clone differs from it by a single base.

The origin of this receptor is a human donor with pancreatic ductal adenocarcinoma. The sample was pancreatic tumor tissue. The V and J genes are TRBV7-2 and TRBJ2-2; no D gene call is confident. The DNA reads TGTGCCAGCAGCTTCTACCATCCCCCCGGGGAGCTGTTTTTT. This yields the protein CASSFYHPPGELFF.